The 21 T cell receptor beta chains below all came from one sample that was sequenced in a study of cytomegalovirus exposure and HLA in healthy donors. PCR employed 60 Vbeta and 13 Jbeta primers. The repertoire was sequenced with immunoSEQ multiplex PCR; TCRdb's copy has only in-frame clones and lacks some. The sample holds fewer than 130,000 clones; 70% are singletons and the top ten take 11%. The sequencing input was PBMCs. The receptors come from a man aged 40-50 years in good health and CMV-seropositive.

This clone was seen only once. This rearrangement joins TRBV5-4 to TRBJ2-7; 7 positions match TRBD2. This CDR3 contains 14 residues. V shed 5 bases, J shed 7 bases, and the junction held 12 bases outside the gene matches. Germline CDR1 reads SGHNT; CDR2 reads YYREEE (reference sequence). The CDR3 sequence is CASRIGAGAGEQYF. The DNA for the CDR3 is TGTGCCAGCAGGATCGGGGCGGGAGCTGGGGAGCAGTACTTC.

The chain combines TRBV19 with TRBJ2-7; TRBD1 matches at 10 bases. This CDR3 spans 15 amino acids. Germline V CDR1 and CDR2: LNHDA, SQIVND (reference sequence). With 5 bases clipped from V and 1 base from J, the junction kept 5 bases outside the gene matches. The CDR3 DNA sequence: TGTGCCAGTAGTCCCCGGACAGGGGGATCCTACGAGCAGTACTTC. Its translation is CASSPRTGGSYEQYF.

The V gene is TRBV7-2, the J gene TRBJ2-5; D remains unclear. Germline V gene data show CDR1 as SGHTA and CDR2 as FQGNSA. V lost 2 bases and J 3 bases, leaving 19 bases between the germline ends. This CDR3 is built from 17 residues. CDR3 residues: CASSLFSVVPRKETQYF. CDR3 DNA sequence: TGTGCCAGCAGCTTATTTTCCGTGGTACCTAGAAAAGAGACCCAGTACTTC.

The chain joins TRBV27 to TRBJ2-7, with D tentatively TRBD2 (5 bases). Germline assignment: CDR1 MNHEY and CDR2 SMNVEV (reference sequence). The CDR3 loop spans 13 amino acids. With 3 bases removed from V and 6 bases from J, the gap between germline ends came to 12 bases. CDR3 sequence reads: CASSLEDRGEQYF. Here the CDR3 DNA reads TGTGCCAGCAGTTTGGAGGACCGGGGCGAGCAGTACTTC.

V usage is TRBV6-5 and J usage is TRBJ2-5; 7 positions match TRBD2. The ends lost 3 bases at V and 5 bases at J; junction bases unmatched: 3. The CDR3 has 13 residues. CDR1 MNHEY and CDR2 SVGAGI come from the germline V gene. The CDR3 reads CASSYRGGETQYF. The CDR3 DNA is TGTGCCAGCAGTTATAGGGGAGGGGAGACCCAGTACTTC.

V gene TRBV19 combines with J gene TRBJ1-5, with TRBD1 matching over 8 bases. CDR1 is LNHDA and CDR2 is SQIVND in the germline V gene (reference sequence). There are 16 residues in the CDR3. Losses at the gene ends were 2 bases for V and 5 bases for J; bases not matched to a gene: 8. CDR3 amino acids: CASSITRTGIDQPQHF. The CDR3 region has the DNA TGTGCCAGTAGTATAACTCGGACAGGGATCGATCAGCCCCAGCATTTT. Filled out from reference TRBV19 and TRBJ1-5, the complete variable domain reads DGGITQSPKYLFRKEGQNVTLSCEQNLNHDAMYWYRQDPGQGLRLIYYSQIVNDFQKGDIAEGYSVSREKKESFPLTVTSAQKNPTAFYLCASSITRTGIDQPQHFGDGTRLSIL.

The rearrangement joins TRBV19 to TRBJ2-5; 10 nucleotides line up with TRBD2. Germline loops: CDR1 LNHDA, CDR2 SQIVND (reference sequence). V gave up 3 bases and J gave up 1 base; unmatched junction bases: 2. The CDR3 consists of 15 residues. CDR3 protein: CASSMSSGSQETQYF. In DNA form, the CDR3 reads TGTGCCAGTAGTATGTCTAGCGGGAGCCAAGAGACCCAGTACTTC. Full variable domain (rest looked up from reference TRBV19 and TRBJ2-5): DGGITQSPKYLFRKEGQNVTLSCEQNLNHDAMYWYRQDPGQGLRLIYYSQIVNDFQKGDIAEGYSVSREKKESFPLTVTSAQKNPTAFYLCASSMSSGSQETQYFGPGTRLLVL.

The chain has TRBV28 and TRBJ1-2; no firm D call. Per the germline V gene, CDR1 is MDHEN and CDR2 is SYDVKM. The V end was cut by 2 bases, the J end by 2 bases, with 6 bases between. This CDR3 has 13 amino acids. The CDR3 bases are TGTGCCAGCAGTTTAGAGGGAAACTATGGCTACACCTTC. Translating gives CASSLEGNYGYTF.

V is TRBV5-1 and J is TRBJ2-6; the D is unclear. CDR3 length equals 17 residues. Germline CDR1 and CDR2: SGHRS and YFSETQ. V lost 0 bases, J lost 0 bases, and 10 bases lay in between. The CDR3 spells CASSLGDTLSGANVLTF. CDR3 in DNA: TGCGCCAGCAGCTTGGGAGACACGCTCTCTGGGGCCAACGTCCTGACTTTC. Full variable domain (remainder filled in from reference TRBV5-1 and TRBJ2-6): KAGVTQTPRYLIKTRGQQVTLSCSPISGHRSVSWYQQTPGQGLQFLFEYFSETQRNKGNFPGRFSGRQFSNSRSEMNVSTLELGDSALYLCASSLGDTLSGANVLTFGAGSRLTVL.

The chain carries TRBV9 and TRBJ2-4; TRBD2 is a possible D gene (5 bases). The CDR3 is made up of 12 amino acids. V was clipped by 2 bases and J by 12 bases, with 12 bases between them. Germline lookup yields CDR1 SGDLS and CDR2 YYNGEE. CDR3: CASSVDDYDQYF. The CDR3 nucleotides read TGTGCCAGCAGCGTGGACGACTATGATCAGTACTTC.

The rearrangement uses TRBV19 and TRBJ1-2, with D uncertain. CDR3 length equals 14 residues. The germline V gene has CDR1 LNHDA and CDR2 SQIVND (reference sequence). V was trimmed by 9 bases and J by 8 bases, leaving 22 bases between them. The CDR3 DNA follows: TGTGCCAGCTCCCCCGGAGGGATCGCCTACGGCTACACCTTC. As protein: CASSPGGIAYGYTF.

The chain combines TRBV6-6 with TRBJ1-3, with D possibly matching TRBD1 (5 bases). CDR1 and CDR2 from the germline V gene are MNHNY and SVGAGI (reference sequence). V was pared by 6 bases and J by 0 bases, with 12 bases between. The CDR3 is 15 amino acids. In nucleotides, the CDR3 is TGTGCCAGCAGAACGGTTGGGGCCTCTGGAAACACCATATATTTT. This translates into CASRTVGASGNTIYF.

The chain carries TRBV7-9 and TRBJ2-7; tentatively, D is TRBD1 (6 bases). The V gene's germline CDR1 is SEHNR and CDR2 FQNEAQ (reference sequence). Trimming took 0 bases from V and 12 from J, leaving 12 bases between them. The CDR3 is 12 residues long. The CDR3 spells CASSLASDRSYF. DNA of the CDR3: TGTGCCAGCAGCTTAGCGTCGGACAGATCGTACTTC.

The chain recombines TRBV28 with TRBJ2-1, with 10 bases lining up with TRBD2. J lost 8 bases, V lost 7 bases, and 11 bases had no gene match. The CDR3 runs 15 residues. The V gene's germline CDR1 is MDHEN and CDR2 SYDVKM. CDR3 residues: CASTSAGTSADEQFF. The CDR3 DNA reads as TGTGCCAGCACCTCCGCTGGGACTAGCGCCGATGAGCAGTTCTTC.

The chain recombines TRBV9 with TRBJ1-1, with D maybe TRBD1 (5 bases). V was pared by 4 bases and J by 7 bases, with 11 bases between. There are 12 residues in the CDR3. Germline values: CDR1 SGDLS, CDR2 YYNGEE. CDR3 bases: TGTGCCAGCAGCCCGTTTGACAGTGAAGCTTTCTTT. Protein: CASSPFDSEAFF.

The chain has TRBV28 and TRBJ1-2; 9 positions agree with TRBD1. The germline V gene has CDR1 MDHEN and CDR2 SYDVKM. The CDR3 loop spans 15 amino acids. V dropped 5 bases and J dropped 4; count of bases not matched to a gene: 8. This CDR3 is CASSTYRGLSYGYTF. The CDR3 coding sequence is TGTGCCAGCAGTACCTACAGGGGGCTCAGCTATGGCTACACCTTC.

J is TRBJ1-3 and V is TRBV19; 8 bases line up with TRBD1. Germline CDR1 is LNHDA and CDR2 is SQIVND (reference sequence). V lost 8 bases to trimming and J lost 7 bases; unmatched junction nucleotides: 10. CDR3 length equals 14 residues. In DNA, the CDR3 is TGTGCCAGTGCAACATCGGACAGGGCGAACACCATATATTTT. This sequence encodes CASATSDRANTIYF.

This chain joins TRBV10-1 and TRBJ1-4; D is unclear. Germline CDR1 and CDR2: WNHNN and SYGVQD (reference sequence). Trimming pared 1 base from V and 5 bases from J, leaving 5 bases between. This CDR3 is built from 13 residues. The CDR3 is CASSELRNEKLFF. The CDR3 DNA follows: TGCGCCAGCAGTGAGTTGCGGAATGAAAAACTGTTTTTT.

The CDR3 loop is CASSLVASWPGANVLTF. As DNA, the CDR3 is TGTGCCAGCAGCTTGGTAGCGTCCTGGCCTGGGGCCAACGTCCTGACTTTC. This sequence joins TRBV5-8 and TRBJ2-6; possibly TRBD2 for D (5 bases). V was shortened by 0 bases and J by 2 bases, with 12 bases between the two germline ends. This CDR3 region has 17 residues. Germline-derived CDR1 and CDR2 are SGHTS and YDEGEE. Full variable domain (remainder filled in from reference TRBV5-8 and TRBJ2-6): EAGVTQSPTHLIKTRGQQATLRCSPISGHTSVYWYQQALGLGLQFLLWYDEGEERNRGNFPPRFSGRQFPNYSSELNVNALELEDSALYLCASSLVASWPGANVLTFGAGSRLTVL.

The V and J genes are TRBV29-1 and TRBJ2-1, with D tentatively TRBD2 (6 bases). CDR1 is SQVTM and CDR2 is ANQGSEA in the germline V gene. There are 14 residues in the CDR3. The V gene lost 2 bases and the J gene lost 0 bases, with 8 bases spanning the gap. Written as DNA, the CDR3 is TGCAGCGTTGAATCCGGGAGCTCCTACAATGAGCAGTTCTTC. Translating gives CSVESGSSYNEQFF.

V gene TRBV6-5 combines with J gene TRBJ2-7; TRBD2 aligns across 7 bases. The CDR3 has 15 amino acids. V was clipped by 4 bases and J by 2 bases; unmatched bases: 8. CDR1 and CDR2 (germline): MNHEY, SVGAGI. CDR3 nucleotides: TGTGCCAGCAGTTGGGGGGGAGTCAACCCCTACGAGCAGTACTTC. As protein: CASSWGGVNPYEQYF.